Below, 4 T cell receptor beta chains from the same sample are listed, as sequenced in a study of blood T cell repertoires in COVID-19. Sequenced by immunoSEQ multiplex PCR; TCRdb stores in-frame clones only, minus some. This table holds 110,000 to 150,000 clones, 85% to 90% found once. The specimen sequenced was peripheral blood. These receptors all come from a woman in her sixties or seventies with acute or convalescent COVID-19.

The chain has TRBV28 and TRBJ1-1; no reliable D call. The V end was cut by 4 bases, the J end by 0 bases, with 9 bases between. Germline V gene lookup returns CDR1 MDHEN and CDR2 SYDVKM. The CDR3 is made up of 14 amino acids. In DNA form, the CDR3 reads TGTGCCAGCAGTTCCTTACAGTTGAACACTGAAGCTTTCTTT. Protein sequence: CASSSLQLNTEAFF.

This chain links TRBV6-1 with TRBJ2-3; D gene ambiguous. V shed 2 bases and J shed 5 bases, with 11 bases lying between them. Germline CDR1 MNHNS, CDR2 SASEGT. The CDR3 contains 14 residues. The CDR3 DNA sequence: TGTGCCAGCAGTGAATCTACCTCCCAAGATACGCAGTATTTT. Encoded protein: CASSESTSQDTQYF.

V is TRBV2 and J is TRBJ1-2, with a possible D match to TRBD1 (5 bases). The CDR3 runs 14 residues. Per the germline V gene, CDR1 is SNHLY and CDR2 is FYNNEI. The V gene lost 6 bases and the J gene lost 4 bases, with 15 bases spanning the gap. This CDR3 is CASSEVGRGYGYTF. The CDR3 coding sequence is TGTGCCAGCAGCGAGGTGGGGCGCGGCTATGGCTACACCTTC. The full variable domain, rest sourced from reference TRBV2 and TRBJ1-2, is EPEVTQTPSHQVTQMGQEVILRCVPISNHLYFYWYRQILGQKVEFLVSFYNNEISEKSEIFDDQFSVERPDGSNFTLKIRSTKLEDSAMYFCASSEVGRGYGYTFGSGTRLTVV.

The CDR3 here is CAISTERGANSDTQYF. CDR3 coding DNA: TGTGCCATCAGTACTGAGCGGGGGGCCAACTCCGATACGCAGTATTTT. The rearrangement links TRBV10-3 to TRBJ2-3; 9 bases are a match to TRBD2. The germline gives CDR1 ENHRY, CDR2 SYGVKD. V trimming: 5 bases; J trimming: 6 bases; junction bases outside the gene matches: 12. The CDR3 length is 16 residues.